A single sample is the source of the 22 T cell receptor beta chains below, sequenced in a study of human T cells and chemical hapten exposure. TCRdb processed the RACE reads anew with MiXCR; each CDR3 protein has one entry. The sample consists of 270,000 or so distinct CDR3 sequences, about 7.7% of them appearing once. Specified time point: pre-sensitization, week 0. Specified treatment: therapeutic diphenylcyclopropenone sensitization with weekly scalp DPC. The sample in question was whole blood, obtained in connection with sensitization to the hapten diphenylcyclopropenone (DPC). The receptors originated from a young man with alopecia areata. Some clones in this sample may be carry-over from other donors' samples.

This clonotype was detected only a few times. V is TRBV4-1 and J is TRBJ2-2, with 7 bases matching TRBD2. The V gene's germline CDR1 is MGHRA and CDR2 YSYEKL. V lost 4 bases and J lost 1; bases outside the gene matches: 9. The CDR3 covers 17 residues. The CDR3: CASSPKPLAVNTGELFF. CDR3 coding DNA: TGCGCCAGCAGCCCGAAACCGCTAGCGGTGAACACCGGGGAGCTGTTTTTT.

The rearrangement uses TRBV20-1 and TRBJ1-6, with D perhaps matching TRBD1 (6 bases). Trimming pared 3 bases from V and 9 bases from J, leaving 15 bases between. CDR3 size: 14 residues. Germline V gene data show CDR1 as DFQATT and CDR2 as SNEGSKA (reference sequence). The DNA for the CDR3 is TGCAGTGCTAGTCTCCGGGGGGCTGTTTCACCCCTCCACTTT. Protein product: CSASLRGAVSPLHF.

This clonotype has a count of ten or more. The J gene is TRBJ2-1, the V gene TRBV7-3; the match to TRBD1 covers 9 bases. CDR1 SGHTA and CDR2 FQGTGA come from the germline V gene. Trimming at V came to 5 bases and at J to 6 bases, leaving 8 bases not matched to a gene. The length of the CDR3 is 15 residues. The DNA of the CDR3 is TGTGCCAGCAGCCCGAACAGGGGGCCCCTCAATGAGCAGTTCTTC. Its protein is CASSPNRGPLNEQFF.

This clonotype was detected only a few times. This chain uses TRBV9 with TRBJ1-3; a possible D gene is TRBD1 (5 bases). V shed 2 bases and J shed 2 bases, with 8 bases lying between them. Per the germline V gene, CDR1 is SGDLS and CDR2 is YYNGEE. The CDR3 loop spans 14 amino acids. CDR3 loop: CASSVGDAGNTIYF. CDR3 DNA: TGTGCCAGCAGCGTCGGGGACGCTGGAAACACCATATATTTT.

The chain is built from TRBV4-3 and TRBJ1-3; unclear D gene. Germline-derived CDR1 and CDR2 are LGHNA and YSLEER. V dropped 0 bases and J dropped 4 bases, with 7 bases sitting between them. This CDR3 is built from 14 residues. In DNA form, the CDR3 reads TGCGCCAGCAGCCAAGACAGCGACGGAAACACCATATATTTT. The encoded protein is CASSQDSDGNTIYF.

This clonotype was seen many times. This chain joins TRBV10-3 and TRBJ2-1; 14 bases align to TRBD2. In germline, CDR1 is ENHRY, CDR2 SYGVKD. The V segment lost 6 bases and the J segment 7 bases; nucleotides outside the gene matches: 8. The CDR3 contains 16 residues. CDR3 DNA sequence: TGTGCCATCAGCCTGCTTCGGACTAGCGGGGGGAATGAGCAGTTCTTC. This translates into CAISLLRTSGGNEQFF.

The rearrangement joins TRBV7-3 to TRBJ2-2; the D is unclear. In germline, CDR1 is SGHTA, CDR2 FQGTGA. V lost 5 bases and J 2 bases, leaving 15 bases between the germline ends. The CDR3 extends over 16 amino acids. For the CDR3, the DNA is TGTGCCAGCAGCGCCCAGTTATCCTTAAACACCGGGGAGCTGTTTTTT. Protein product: CASSAQLSLNTGELFF.

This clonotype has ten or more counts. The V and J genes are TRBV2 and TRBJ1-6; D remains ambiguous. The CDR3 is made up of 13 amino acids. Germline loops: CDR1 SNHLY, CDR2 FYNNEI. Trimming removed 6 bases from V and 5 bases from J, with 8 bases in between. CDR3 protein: CASRTGNNSPLHF. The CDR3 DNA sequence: TGTGCCAGCAGGACGGGTAATAATTCACCCCTCCACTTT.

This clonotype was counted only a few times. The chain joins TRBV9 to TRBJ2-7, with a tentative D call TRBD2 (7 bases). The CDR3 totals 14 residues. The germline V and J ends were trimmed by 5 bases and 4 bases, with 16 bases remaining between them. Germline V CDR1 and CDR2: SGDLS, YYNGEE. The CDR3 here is CASRLSGGRYEQYF. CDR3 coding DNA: TGTGCCAGCAGGCTGTCCGGGGGGCGGTACGAGCAGTACTTC.

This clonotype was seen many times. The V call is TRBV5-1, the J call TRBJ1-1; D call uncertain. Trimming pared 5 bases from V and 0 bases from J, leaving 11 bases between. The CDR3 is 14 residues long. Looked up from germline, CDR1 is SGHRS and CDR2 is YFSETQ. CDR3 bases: TGCGCCAGCAGGAAGGGCGGGATGAACACTGAAGCTTTCTTT. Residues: CASRKGGMNTEAFF.

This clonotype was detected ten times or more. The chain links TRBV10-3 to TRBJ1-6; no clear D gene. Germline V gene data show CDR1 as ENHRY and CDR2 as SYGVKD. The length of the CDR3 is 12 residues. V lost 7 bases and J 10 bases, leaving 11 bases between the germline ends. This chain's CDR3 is CAINSVGSPLHF. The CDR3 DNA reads TGTGCCATCAATAGCGTTGGGTCACCCCTCCACTTT.

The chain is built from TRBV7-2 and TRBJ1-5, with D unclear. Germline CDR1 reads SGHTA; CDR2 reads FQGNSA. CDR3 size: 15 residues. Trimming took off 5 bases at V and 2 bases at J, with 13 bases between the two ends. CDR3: CASSQPPGGNQPQHF. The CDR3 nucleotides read TGTGCCAGCAGCCAACCCCCAGGCGGCAATCAGCCCCAGCATTTT. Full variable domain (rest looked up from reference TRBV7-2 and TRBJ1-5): GAGVSQSPSNKVTEKGKDVELRCDPISGHTALYWYRQSLGQGLEFLIYFQGNSAPDKSGLPSDRFSAERTGGSVSTLTIQRTQQEDSAVYLCASSQPPGGNQPQHFGDGTRLSIL.

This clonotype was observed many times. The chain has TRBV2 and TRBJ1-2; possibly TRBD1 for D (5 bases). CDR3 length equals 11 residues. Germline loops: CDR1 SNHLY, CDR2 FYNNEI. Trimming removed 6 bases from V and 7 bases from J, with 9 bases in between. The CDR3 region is CASRGGSGYTF. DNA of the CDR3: TGTGCCAGCAGGGGGGGGAGTGGCTACACCTTC.

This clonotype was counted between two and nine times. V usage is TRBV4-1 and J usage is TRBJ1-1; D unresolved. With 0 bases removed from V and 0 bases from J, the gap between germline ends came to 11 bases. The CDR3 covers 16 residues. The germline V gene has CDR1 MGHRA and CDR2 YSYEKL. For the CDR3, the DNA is TGCGCCAGCAGCCAAGATTTCCAGGTTCTGAACACTGAAGCTTTCTTT. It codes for CASSQDFQVLNTEAFF.

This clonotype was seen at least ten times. CDR3 loop: CASSSASEGNQPQHF. CDR3 sequence (DNA): TGTGCCAGCAGCTCTGCCTCCGAGGGGAATCAGCCCCAGCATTTT. This chain links TRBV7-2 with TRBJ1-5; tentative D call: TRBD1 (5 bases). Trimming shortened V by 4 bases and J by 4 bases, and 14 bases separated the two germline ends. Germline lookup yields CDR1 SGHTA and CDR2 FQGNSA. This CDR3 has 15 residues.

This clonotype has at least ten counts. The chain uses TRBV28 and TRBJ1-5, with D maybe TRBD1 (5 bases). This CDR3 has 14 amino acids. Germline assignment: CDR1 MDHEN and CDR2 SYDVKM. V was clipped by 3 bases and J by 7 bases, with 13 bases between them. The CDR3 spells CASSLTGTRQPQHF. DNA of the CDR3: TGTGCCAGCAGTTTGACCGGGACGAGGCAGCCCCAGCATTTT.

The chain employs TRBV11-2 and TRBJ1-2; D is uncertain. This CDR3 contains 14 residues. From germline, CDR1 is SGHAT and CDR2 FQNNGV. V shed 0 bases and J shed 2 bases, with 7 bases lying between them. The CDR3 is CASSLEHRNYGYTF. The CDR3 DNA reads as TGTGCCAGCAGCTTAGAACACCGCAACTATGGCTACACCTTC. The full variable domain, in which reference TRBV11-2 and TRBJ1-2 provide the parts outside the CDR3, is EAGVAQSPRYKIIEKRQSVAFWCNPISGHATLYWYQQILGQGPKLLIQFQNNGVVDDSQLPKDRFSAERLKGVDSTLKIQPAKLEDSAVYLCASSLEHRNYGYTFGSGTRLTVV.

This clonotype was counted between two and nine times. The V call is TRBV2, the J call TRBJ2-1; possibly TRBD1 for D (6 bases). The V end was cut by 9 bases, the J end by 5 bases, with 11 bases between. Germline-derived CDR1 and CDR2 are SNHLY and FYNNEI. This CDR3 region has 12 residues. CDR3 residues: CASRTENNEQFF. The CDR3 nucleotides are TGTGCCAGTAGGACAGAGAACAATGAGCAGTTCTTC.

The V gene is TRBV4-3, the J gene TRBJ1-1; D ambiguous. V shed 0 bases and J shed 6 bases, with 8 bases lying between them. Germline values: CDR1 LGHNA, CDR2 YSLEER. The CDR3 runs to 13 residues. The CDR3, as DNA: TGCGCCAGCAGCCAAGATAAACCGGCTGAAGCTTTCTTT. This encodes CASSQDKPAEAFF.

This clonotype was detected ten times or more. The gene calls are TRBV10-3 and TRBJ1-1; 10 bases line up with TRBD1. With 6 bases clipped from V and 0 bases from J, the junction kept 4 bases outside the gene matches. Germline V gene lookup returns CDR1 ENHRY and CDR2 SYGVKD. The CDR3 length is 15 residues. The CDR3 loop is CAISRQGAMNTEAFF. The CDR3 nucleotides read TGTGCCATCAGCCGACAGGGGGCTATGAACACTGAAGCTTTCTTT.

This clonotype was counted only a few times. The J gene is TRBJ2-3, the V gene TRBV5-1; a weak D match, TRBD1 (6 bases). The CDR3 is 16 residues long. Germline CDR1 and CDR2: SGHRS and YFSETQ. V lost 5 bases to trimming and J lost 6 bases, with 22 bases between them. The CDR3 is CASSNRRDTEADTQYF. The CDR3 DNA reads TGCGCCAGCAGTAACCGCCGGGACACGGAGGCGGATACGCAGTATTTT.

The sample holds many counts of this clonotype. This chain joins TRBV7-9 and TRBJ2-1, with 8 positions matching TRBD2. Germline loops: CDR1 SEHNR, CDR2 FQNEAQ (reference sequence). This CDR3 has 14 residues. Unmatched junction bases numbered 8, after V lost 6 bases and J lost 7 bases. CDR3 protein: CASRTTGGINEQFF. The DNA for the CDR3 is TGTGCCAGCAGAACAACGGGGGGGATTAATGAGCAGTTCTTC.